This T cell receptor (beta chain) was sequenced during a study of T cells in Graves' hyperthyroidism and ophthalmopathy. Study information: Upon initial diagnosis and before any treatment, peripheral blood was collected. Study-wide results and limits: In the blood, most expanded thyroid clonotypes above 0.001 appeared as well.

The germline gives CDR1 MNHEY, CDR2 SVGEGT. The V end was cut by 7 bases, the J end by 0 bases, with 8 bases between. This CDR3 spans 13 amino acids. What was amplified from RNA transcripts were TCR beta CDR3 regions. TCR CDR3 underwent first-round RT-PCR with the HTBI primer set. TCRdb called the multiplex PCR reads again in MiXCR, with one record for every CDR3 protein. This sample has roughly 740,000 distinct CDR3 sequences; around 17% occur once, and the top ten carry roughly 8%. This clonotype was detected ten times or more. Its cognate antigen is unknown. V gene TRBV6-2 or TRBV6-3 combines with J gene TRBJ2-3; D is uncertain. This receptor was taken from a man aged 18 to 29 with Graves' hyperthyroidism. Source material: blood. The CDR3 bases are TGTGCCAGCATTCCGGACAGCACAGATACGCAGTATTTT. It codes for CASIPDSTDTQYF.